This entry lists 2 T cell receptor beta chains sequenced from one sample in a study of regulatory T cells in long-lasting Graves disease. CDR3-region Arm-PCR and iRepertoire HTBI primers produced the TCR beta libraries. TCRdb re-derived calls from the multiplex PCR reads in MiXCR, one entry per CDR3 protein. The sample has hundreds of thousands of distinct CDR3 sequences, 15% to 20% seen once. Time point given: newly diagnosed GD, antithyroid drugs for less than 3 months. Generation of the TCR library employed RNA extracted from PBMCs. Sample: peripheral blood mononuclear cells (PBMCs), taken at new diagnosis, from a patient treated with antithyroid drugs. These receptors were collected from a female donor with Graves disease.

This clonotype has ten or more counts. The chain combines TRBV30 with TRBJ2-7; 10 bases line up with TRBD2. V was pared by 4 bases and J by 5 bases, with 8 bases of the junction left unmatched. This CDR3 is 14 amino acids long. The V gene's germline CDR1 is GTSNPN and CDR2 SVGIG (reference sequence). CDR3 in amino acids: CAWTSGSGSDEQYF. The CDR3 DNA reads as TGTGCCTGGACTAGCGGGAGCGGGAGCGACGAGCAGTACTTC.

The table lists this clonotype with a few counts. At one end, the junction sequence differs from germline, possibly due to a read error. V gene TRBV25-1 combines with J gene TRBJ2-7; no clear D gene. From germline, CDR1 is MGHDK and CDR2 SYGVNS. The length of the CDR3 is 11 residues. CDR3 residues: CASSEFFSRIW. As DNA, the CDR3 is TGTGCCAGCAGTGAGTTCTTTTCGAGGATCTGG.